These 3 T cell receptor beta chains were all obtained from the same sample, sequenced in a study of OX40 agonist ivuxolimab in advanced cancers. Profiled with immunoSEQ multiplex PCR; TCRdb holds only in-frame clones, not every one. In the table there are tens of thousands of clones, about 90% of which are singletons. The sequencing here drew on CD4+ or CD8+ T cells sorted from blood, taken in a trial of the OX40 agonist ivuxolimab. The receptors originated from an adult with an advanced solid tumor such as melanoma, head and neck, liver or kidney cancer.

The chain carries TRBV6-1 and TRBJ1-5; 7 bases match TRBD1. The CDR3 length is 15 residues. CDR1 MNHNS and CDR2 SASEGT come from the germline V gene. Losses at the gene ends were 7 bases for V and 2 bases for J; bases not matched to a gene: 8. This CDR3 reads CASTRGQFGNQPQHF. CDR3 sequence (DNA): TGTGCCAGCACAAGGGGGCAGTTTGGCAATCAGCCCCAGCATTTT.

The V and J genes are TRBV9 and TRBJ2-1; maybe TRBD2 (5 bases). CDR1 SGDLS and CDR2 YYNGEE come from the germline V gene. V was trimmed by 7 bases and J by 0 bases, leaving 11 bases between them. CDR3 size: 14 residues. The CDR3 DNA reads TGTGCCAGCGGAGGCGATGGCTCCTACAATGAGCAGTTCTTC. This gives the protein CASGGDGSYNEQFF.

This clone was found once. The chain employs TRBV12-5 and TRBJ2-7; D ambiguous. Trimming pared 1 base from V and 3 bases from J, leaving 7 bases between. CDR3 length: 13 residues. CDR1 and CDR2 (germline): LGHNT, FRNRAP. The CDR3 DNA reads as TGTGCTAGTGGTTTGGGGACCATCTACGAGCAGTACTTC. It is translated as CASGLGTIYEQYF.